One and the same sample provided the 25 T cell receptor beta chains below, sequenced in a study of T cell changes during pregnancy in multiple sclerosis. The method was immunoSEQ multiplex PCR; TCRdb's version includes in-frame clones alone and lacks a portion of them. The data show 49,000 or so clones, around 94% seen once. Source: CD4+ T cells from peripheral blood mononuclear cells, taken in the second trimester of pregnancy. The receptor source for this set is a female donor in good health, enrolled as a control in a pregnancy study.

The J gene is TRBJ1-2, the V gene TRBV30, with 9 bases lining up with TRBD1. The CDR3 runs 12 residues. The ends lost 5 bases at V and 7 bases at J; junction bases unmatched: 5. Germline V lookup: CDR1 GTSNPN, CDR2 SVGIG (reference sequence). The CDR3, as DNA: TGTGCCTGGGAGGGACAGGGAGGTGGCTACACCTTC. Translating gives CAWEGQGGGYTF. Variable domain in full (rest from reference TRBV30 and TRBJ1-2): SQTIHQWPATLVQPVGSPLSLECTVEGTSNPNLYWYRQAAGRGLQLLFYSVGIGQISSEVPQNLSASRPQDRQFILSSKKLLLSDSGFYLCAWEGQGGGYTFGSGTRLTVV.

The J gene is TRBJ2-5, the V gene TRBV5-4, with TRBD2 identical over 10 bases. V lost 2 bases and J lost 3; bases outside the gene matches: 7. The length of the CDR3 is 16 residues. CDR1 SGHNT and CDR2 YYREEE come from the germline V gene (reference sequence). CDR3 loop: CASSLTSGVVEETQYF. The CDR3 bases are TGTGCCAGCAGCTTAACTAGCGGGGTAGTTGAAGAGACCCAGTACTTC.

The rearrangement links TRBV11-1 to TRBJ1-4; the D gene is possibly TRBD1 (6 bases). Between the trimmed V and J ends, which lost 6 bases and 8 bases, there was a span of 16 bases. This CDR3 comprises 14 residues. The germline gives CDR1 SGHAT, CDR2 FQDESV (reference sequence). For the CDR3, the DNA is TGTGCCAGCAGTCGGACAGCCCTGGGCGAAAAACTGTTTTTT. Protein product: CASSRTALGEKLFF.

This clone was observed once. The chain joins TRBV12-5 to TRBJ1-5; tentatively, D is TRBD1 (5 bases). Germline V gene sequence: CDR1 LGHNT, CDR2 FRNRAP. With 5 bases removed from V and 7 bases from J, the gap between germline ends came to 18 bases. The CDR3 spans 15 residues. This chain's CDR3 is CASGLGGEGRQPQHF. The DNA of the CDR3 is TGTGCTAGTGGTCTCGGCGGGGAGGGACGGCAGCCCCAGCATTTT. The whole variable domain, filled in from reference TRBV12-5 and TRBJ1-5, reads DARVTQTPRHKVTEMGQEVTMRCQPILGHNTVFWYRQTMMQGLELLAYFRNRAPLDDSGMPKDRFSAEMPDATLATLKIQPSEPRDSAVYFCASGLGGEGRQPQHFGDGTRLSIL.

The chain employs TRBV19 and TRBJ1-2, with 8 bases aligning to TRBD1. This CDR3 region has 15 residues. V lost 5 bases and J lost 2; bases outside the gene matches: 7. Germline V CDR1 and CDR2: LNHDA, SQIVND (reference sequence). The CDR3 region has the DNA TGTGCCAGTAGTCTCGGGACAGGCGGCAACTATGGCTACACCTTC. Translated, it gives CASSLGTGGNYGYTF. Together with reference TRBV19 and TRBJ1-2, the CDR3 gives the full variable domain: DGGITQSPKYLFRKEGQNVTLSCEQNLNHDAMYWYRQDPGQGLRLIYYSQIVNDFQKGDIAEGYSVSREKKESFPLTVTSAQKNPTAFYLCASSLGTGGNYGYTFGSGTRLTVV.

CDR3 nucleotide sequence: TGTGCCAGCAGCCCTGCGCGGACTAGCGGGGGCTACGAGCAGTACTTC. Protein product: CASSPARTSGGYEQYF. V gene TRBV7-6 combines with J gene TRBJ2-7; the match to TRBD2 covers 13 bases. This CDR3 comprises 16 residues. Losses at the gene ends were 5 bases for V and 3 bases for J; bases not matched to a gene: 7. Germline CDR1 reads SGHVS; CDR2 reads FNYEAQ. Full variable domain (missing parts from reference TRBV7-6 and TRBJ2-7): GAGVSQSPRYKVTKRGQDVALRCDPISGHVSLYWYRQALGQGPEFLTYFNYEAQQDKSGLPNDRFSAERPEGSISTLTIQRTEQRDSAMYRCASSPARTSGGYEQYFGPGTRLTVT.

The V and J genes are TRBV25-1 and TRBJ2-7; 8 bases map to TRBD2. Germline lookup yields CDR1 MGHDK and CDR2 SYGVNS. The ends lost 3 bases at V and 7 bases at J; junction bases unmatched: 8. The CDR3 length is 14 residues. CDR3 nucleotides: TGTGCCAGCAGTGACACTAGCGGATACTCTGAGCAGTACTTC. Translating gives CASSDTSGYSEQYF.

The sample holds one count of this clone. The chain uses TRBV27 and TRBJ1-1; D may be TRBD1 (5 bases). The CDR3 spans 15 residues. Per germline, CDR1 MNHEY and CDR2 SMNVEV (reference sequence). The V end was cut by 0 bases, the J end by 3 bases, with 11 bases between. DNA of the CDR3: TGTGCCAGCAGTTTATCAGGGGTTGGGTACACTGAAGCTTTCTTT. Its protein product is CASSLSGVGYTEAFF.

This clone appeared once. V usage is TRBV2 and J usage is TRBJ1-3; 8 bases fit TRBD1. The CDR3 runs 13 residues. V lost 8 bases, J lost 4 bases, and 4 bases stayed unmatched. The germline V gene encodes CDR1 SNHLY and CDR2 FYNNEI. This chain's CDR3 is CASQDREGNTIYF. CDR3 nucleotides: TGTGCCAGCCAGGACAGGGAAGGAAACACCATATATTTT.

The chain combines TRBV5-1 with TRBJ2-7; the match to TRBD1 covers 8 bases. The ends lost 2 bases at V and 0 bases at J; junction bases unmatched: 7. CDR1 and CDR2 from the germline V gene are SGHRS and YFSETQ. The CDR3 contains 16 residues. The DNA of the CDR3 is TGCGCCAGCAGCTTACTACCGGGACAGGCCTCCTACGAGCAGTACTTC. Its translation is CASSLLPGQASYEQYF.

The CDR3 coding sequence is TGTGCCAGTAAGCCCGGGACAGGGGGTTCCTCCTACAATGAGCAGTTCTTC. It codes for CASKPGTGGSSYNEQFF. The chain joins TRBV19 to TRBJ2-1, with 11 bases fitting TRBD1. After removal of 7 bases from V and 0 bases from J, the junction contained 8 bases not matched to a gene. CDR1 is LNHDA and CDR2 is SQIVND in the germline V gene (reference sequence). The CDR3 is 17 amino acids.

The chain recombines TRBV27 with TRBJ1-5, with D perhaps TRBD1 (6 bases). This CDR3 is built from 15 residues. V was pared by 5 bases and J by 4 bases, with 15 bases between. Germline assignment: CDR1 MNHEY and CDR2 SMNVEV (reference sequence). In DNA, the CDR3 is TGTGCCAGCAGTGGGACACGGGGAGGGAATCAGCCCCAGCATTTT. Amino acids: CASSGTRGGNQPQHF.

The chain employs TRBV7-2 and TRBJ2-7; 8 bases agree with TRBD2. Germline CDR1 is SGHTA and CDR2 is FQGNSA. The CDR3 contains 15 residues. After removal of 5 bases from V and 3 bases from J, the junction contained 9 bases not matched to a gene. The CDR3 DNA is TGTGCCAGCAGCCACCAACCGGGGGGGGACTACGAGCAGTACTTC. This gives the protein CASSHQPGGDYEQYF.

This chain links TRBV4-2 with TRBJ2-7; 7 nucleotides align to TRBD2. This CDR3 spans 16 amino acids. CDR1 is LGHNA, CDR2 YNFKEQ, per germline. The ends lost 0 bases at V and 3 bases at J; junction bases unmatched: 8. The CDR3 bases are TGTGCCAGCAGCCAAGACGAAGGACTAGGACTCTACGAGCAGTACTTC. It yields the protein CASSQDEGLGLYEQYF.

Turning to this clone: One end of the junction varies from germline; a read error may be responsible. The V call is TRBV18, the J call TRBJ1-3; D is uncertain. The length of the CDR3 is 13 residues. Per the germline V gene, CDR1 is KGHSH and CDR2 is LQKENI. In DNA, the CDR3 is TGTGCCAGTTCACCTGGGCAGGAACACACCATATATTTT. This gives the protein CASSPGQEHTIYF.

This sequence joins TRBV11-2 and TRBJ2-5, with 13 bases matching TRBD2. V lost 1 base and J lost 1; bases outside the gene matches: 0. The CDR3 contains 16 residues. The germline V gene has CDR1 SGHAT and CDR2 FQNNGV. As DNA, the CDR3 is TGTGCCAGCAGCTTAGGGACTAGCGGGGGCCAAGAGACCCAGTACTTC. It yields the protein CASSLGTSGGQETQYF.

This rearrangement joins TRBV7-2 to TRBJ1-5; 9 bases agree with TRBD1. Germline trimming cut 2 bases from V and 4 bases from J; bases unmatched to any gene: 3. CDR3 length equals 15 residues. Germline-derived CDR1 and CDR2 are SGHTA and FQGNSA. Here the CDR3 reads CASSLLGTGNQPQHF. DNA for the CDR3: TGTGCCAGCAGCTTATTAGGGACAGGGAATCAGCCCCAGCATTTT.

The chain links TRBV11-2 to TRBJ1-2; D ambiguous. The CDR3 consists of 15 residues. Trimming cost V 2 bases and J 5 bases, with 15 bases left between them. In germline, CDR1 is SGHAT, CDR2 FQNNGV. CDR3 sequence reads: CASSLHPDILYGYTF. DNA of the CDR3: TGTGCCAGCAGCTTACACCCCGACATACTTTATGGCTACACCTTC.

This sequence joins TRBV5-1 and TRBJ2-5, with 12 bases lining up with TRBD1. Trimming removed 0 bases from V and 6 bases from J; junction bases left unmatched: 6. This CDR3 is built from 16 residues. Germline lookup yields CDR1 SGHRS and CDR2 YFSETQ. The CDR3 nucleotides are TGCGCCAGCAGCTTGGCCGGGGACAGGGGGCTAAAGACCCAGTACTTC. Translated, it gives CASSLAGDRGLKTQYF.

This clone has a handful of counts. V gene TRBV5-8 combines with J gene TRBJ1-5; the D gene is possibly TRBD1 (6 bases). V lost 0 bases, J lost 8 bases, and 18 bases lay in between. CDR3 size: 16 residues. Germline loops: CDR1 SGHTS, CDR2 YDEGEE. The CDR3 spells CASSLGRQGRFEPQHF. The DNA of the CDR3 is TGTGCCAGCAGCTTGGGCCGGCAGGGGCGGTTTGAGCCCCAGCATTTT.

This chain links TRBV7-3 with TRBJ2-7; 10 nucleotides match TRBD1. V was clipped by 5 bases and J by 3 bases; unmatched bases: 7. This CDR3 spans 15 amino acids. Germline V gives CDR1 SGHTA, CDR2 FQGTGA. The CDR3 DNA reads TGTGCCAGCAGCCCGATGACAGGGGGCTTCTACGAGCAGTACTTC. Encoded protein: CASSPMTGGFYEQYF. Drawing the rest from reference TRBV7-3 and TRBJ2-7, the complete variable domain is GAGVSQTPSNKVTEKGKYVELRCDPISGHTALYWYRQSLGQGPEFLIYFQGTGAADDSGLPNDRFFAVRPEGSVSTLKIQRTERGDSAVYLCASSPMTGGFYEQYFGPGTRLTVT.

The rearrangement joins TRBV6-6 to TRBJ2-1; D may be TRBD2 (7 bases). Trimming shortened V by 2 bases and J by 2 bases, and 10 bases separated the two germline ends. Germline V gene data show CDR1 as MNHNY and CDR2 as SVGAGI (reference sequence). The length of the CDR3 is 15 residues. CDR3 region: CASSYEGGTYNEQFF. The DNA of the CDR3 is TGTGCCAGCAGTTACGAGGGGGGGACCTACAATGAGCAGTTCTTC.

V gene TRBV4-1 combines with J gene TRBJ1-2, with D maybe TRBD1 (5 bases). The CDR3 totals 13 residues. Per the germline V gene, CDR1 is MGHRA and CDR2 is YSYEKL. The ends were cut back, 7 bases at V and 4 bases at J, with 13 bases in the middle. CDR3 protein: CASNPVGGYGYTF. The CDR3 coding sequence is TGCGCCAGCAACCCGGTGGGGGGCTATGGCTACACCTTC.

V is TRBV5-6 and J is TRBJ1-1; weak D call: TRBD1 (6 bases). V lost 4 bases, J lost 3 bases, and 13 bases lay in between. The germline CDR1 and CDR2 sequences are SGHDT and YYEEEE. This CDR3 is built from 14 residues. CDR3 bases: TGTGCCAGCAGCCCTGACGGGGGGCACACTGAAGCTTTCTTT. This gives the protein CASSPDGGHTEAFF.

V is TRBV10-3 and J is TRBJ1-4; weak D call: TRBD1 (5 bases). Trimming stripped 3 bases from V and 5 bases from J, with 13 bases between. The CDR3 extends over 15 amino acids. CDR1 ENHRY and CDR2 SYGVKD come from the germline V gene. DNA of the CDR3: TGTGCCATCAGTGACCGAAAGGGGCTCAATGAAAAACTGTTTTTT. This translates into CAISDRKGLNEKLFF.